Below, 32 T cell receptor beta chains from the same sample are listed, as sequenced in a study of blood T cell repertoires in COVID-19. Libraries were prepared by immunoSEQ multiplex PCR; TCRdb keeps only in-frame clonotypes and omits some of them. This sample has about 160,000 clones, with roughly 80% found just once. Sequenced sample: PBMCs or T cells enriched from blood (not recorded which). The receptors were gathered from a woman aged 60 to 75 who had recovered from COVID-19.

This clone was recorded once. This sample also contains other DNA sequences that code for the same CDR3. The chain uses TRBV7-9 and TRBJ2-7, with D possibly being TRBD1 (5 bases). The germline V gene encodes CDR1 SEHNR and CDR2 FQNEAQ (reference sequence). The CDR3 covers 13 residues. Trimming shortened V by 5 bases and J by 2 bases, and 10 bases separated the two germline ends. This CDR3 reads CASSLGATYEQYF. The CDR3 DNA is TGTGCCAGCAGCCTTGGGGCTACCTACGAGCAGTACTTC.

This chain connects TRBV4-1 to TRBJ1-4, with 11 bases identical to TRBD1. The CDR3 extends over 17 amino acids. Germline CDR1 and CDR2: MGHRA and YSYEKL. V was clipped by 5 bases and J by 0 bases; unmatched bases: 5. CDR3 in DNA: TGCGCCAGCAGCAGGGGACAGGGGGGAACAACTAATGAAAAACTGTTTTTT. It codes for CASSRGQGGTTNEKLFF.

The rearrangement links TRBV6-5 to TRBJ2-7; 11 bases match TRBD2. There are 15 residues in the CDR3. Per the germline V gene, CDR1 is MNHEY and CDR2 is SVGAGI. J lost 2 bases, V lost 4 bases, and 4 bases had no gene match. DNA of the CDR3: TGTGCCAGCAGTTCAACTAGCGGGGGAACCTACGAGCAGTACTTC. Protein: CASSSTSGGTYEQYF.

About this clone itself: The sample has other DNA sequences that encode this CDR3 too. This chain joins TRBV5-1 and TRBJ1-6; maybe TRBD1 (5 bases). The CDR3 spans 16 residues. The germline V gene encodes CDR1 SGHRS and CDR2 YFSETQ. Between the trimmed V and J ends, which lost 2 bases and 0 bases, there was a span of 9 bases. The CDR3 reads CASSFTGSSYNSPLHF. The CDR3 DNA reads TGCGCCAGCAGCTTTACAGGTAGCTCCTATAATTCACCCCTCCACTTT.

The chain joins TRBV15 to TRBJ2-5, with a weak D call TRBD2 (7 bases). Trimming cost V 1 base and J 4 bases, with 16 bases left between them. This CDR3 contains 16 residues. Germline CDR1 LNHNV, CDR2 YYDKDF (reference sequence). CDR3 amino acids: CATSRGAGAIRETQYF. CDR3 nucleotide sequence: TGTGCCACCAGCAGAGGGGCGGGGGCGATTAGAGAGACCCAGTACTTC.

The rearrangement joins TRBV18 to TRBJ1-2; 7 nucleotides agree with TRBD1. The CDR3 consists of 16 residues. In germline, CDR1 is KGHSH, CDR2 LQKENI. J gave up 5 bases and V 4 bases, and 13 bases lay outside the gene matches. The CDR3 loop is CASSLTLQGEAYGYTF. CDR3 DNA: TGTGCCAGCTCACTGACCCTGCAGGGGGAGGCATATGGCTACACCTTC. Using reference TRBV18 and TRBJ1-2 for the parts outside the CDR3, the full variable domain is NAGVMQNPRHLVRRRGQEARLRCSPMKGHSHVYWYRQLPEEGLKFMVYLQKENIIDESGMPKERFSAEFPKEGPSILRIQQVVRGDSAAYFCASSLTLQGEAYGYTFGSGTRLTVV.

The chain employs TRBV18 and TRBJ1-1; 7 nucleotides match TRBD1. The CDR3 is 14 amino acids. The V gene's germline CDR1 is KGHSH and CDR2 LQKENI. The junction had 9 bases not matched to a gene; V was cut back by 6 bases and J by 5 bases. This chain's CDR3 is CASSGKTGTTEAFF. The DNA of the CDR3 is TGTGCCAGCTCGGGTAAGACAGGGACGACTGAAGCTTTCTTT.

The chain couples TRBV5-4 to TRBJ2-1; 11 bases align to TRBD2. The length of the CDR3 is 19 residues. In germline, CDR1 is SGHNT, CDR2 YYREEE (reference sequence). V shed 3 bases, J shed 9 bases, and the junction held 20 bases outside the gene matches. CDR3 in amino acids: CASSSGRNLLAGGPSEQFF. The CDR3 DNA reads TGTGCCAGCAGCTCCGGCAGGAATCTTTTAGCGGGGGGGCCGAGTGAGCAGTTCTTC.

This clone was counted a few times. The rearrangement joins TRBV29-1 to TRBJ2-7; D may be TRBD1 (5 bases). Between the trimmed V and J ends, which lost 2 bases and 0 bases, there was a span of 11 bases. This CDR3 is 14 amino acids long. From germline, CDR1 is SQVTM and CDR2 ANQGSEA. The CDR3 protein is CSVERQGPSYEQYF. The CDR3 region has the DNA TGCAGCGTTGAACGGCAGGGTCCCTCCTACGAGCAGTACTTC.

This clone has more than one count but fewer than ten. V and J are TRBV27 and TRBJ2-3; 10 nucleotides agree with TRBD1. The CDR3 extends over 15 amino acids. Germline trimming cut 4 bases from V and 6 bases from J; bases unmatched to any gene: 7. Germline assignment: CDR1 MNHEY and CDR2 SMNVEV (reference sequence). The CDR3 nucleotides are TGTGCCAGCAGTTGGACGGACAGGGGGAGGGATACGCAGTATTTT. It codes for CASSWTDRGRDTQYF.

The chain is built from TRBV30 and TRBJ2-1; 7 nucleotides agree with TRBD1. This CDR3 comprises 12 residues. CDR1 GTSNPN and CDR2 SVGIG come from the germline V gene (reference sequence). Trimming cost V 5 bases and J 6 bases; bases outside gene matches: 4. The CDR3 sequence is CAWDRVFNEQFF. The DNA for the CDR3 is TGTGCCTGGGACAGGGTTTTCAATGAGCAGTTCTTC.

The chain uses TRBV2 and TRBJ1-2; D is ambiguous. CDR1 is SNHLY, CDR2 FYNNEI, per germline. This CDR3 is built from 12 residues. Deletions cut 2 bases from V and 3 bases from J, with 4 bases between. The CDR3 spells CASSELDYGYTF. CDR3 nucleotide sequence: TGTGCCAGCAGTGAACTCGACTATGGCTACACCTTC.

A few counts support this clone. V gene TRBV2 combines with J gene TRBJ1-6; D remains ambiguous. V gave up 2 bases and J gave up 8 bases, with 7 bases separating them. The germline gives CDR1 SNHLY, CDR2 FYNNEI. This CDR3 region has 13 residues. CDR3 in DNA: TGTGCCAGCAGTGAATCCGCGTATTCACCCCTCCACTTT. Translating it yields CASSESAYSPLHF. Looking up the rest from reference TRBV2 and TRBJ1-6 gives the full variable domain: EPEVTQTPSHQVTQMGQEVILRCVPISNHLYFYWYRQILGQKVEFLVSFYNNEISEKSEIFDDQFSVERPDGSNFTLKIRSTKLEDSAMYFCASSESAYSPLHFGNGTRLTVT.

The V call is TRBV30, the J call TRBJ1-2, with 10 bases aligning to TRBD1. The V segment lost 1 base and the J segment 6 bases; nucleotides outside the gene matches: 5. This CDR3 is 14 amino acids long. Germline lookup yields CDR1 GTSNPN and CDR2 SVGIG (reference sequence). The CDR3 spells CAWSGDRGDDGYTF. CDR3 DNA: TGTGCCTGGAGTGGGGACAGGGGCGATGATGGCTACACCTTC.

The chain uses TRBV19 and TRBJ1-2, with a possible D match to TRBD1 (5 bases). V was cut by 0 bases and J by 3 bases, with 14 bases left in between. The CDR3 loop spans 16 amino acids. CDR1 and CDR2 (germline): LNHDA, SQIVND (reference sequence). The CDR3 DNA follows: TGTGCCAGTAGTATAGATTCGTCCGGGGGGTACTATGGCTACACCTTC. This encodes CASSIDSSGGYYGYTF.

J is TRBJ1-4 and V is TRBV6-5; D unclear. Germline V CDR1 and CDR2: MNHEY, SVGAGI. The CDR3 is 13 amino acids. V shed 2 bases and J shed 6 bases, with 7 bases lying between them. The CDR3 spells CASSYKRDEKLFF. Written as DNA, the CDR3 is TGTGCCAGCAGTTACAAAAGAGATGAAAAACTGTTTTTT.

This clone showed up just a few times. J is TRBJ1-1 and V is TRBV6-2 or TRBV6-3; D gene unclear. The CDR3 covers 14 residues. V dropped 5 bases and J dropped 6 bases, with 16 bases sitting between them. The germline V gene has CDR1 MNHEY and CDR2 SVGEGT. CDR3: CASSQETGKPEAFF. CDR3 DNA: TGTGCCAGCAGTCAGGAGACGGGAAAGCCTGAAGCTTTCTTT.

The CDR3 region has the DNA TGTGCCAGCAGTCTGGCCGGGACTGACTACAATGAGCAGTTCTTC. Protein: CASSLAGTDYNEQFF. The chain joins TRBV7-2 to TRBJ2-1, with D perhaps matching TRBD2 (6 bases). There are 15 residues in the CDR3. Trimming took off 6 bases at V and 3 bases at J, with 15 bases between the two ends. CDR1 and CDR2 from the germline V gene are SGHTA and FQGNSA. The full variable domain, completed using reference TRBV7-2 and TRBJ2-1, is GAGVSQSPSNKVTEKGKDVELRCDPISGHTALYWYRQSLGQGLEFLIYFQGNSAPDKSGLPSDRFSAERTGGSVSTLTIQRTQQEDSAVYLCASSLAGTDYNEQFFGPGTRLTVL.

The CDR3 DNA is TGTGCCAGCAGCGTAGGTGGCTACCAGGGCAATGAGCAGTTCTTC. This gives the protein CASSVGGYQGNEQFF. The chain combines TRBV9 with TRBJ2-1; maybe TRBD1 (5 bases). The germline gives CDR1 SGDLS, CDR2 YYNGEE. V was cut by 0 bases and J by 6 bases, with 13 bases left in between. CDR3 length: 15 residues.

This sequence joins TRBV3-1 (or the pseudogene TRBV3-2) and TRBJ2-7; no definite D call. V lost 1 base and J 5 bases, leaving 6 bases between the germline ends. Germline values: CDR1 LGHDT, CDR2 YNNKEL (reference sequence). The CDR3 covers 12 residues. CDR3 sequence reads: CASSQASHEQYF. In nucleotides, the CDR3 is TGTGCCAGCAGCCAAGCGAGCCACGAGCAGTACTTC.

The V call is TRBV29-1, the J call TRBJ2-3; 9 bases fit TRBD1. The trim removed 3 bases at V and 8 bases at J, leaving 6 bases unmatched. Germline V lookup: CDR1 SQVTM, CDR2 ANQGSEA. The CDR3 is 13 residues long. The CDR3 is CSVETGGSGTQYF. CDR3 nucleotide sequence: TGCAGCGTTGAGACAGGGGGATCTGGTACGCAGTATTTT.

The chain couples TRBV6-5 to TRBJ2-7, with 9 positions matching TRBD1. Germline values: CDR1 MNHEY, CDR2 SVGAGI. The CDR3 has 15 residues. The V gene end was trimmed by 2 bases and the J gene end by 3 bases; junction bases not matched to a gene: 5. The CDR3 loop reads CASSYHETGGYEQYF. DNA of the CDR3: TGTGCCAGCAGTTACCATGAGACAGGGGGCTACGAGCAGTACTTC.

This clone has just one count. The J gene is TRBJ1-1, the V gene TRBV19, with D possibly TRBD1 on 5 matching bases. Between the trimmed V and J ends, which lost 6 bases and 3 bases, there was a span of 17 bases. CDR3 length equals 15 residues. Germline CDR1 and CDR2: LNHDA and SQIVND (reference sequence). The CDR3 nucleotides are TGTGCCAGTAGACAAGCCGCCCCAGGGTACACTGAAGCTTTCTTT. It specifies CASRQAAPGYTEAFF.

The chain carries TRBV7-2 and TRBJ2-2; 10 nucleotides agree with TRBD2. This CDR3 comprises 15 residues. Germline V gives CDR1 SGHTA, CDR2 FQGNSA. Trimming cost V 3 bases and J 6 bases; bases outside gene matches: 4. In DNA form, the CDR3 reads TGTGCCAGCAGCTTTAGCGGGGGGAAGTCCGGGGAGCTGTTTTTT. It specifies CASSFSGGKSGELFF.

The gene calls are TRBV10-3 and TRBJ2-7; 7 nucleotides line up with TRBD1. CDR1 and CDR2 (germline): ENHRY, SYGVKD. The CDR3 is made up of 16 amino acids. The ends lost 0 bases at V and 0 bases at J; junction bases unmatched: 5. The CDR3 coding sequence is TGTGCCATCAGTGAGTCGGTTGGGGACAGCTCCTACGAGCAGTACTTC. This sequence encodes CAISESVGDSSYEQYF.

The chain combines TRBV3-1 (or the pseudogene TRBV3-2) with TRBJ2-7; 8 positions match TRBD2. Germline V gives CDR1 LGHDT, CDR2 YNNKEL (reference sequence). The length of the CDR3 is 13 residues. V lost 1 base and J lost 5; bases outside the gene matches: 1. In nucleotides, the CDR3 is TGTGCCAGCAGCCAAGCGGGGGGGAACGAGCAGTACTTC. This codes for CASSQAGGNEQYF.

V gene TRBV7-9 combines with J gene TRBJ2-5; 9 bases match TRBD1. The V gene's germline CDR1 is SEHNR and CDR2 FQNEAQ (reference sequence). V was pared by 1 base and J by 3 bases, with 0 bases of the junction left unmatched. The CDR3 spans 14 residues. The chain's CDR3 is CASSLGTGEETQYF. Here the CDR3 DNA reads TGTGCCAGCAGCTTAGGGACAGGGGAAGAGACCCAGTACTTC.

The CDR3 protein is CASSLARGITGELFF. In DNA, the CDR3 is TGTGCCAGCAGCTTAGCCAGGGGTATCACCGGGGAGCTGTTTTTT. The rearrangement uses TRBV11-3 and TRBJ2-2; D possibly corresponds to TRBD1 (6 bases). The CDR3 is 15 amino acids. From germline, CDR1 is SGHNT and CDR2 YENEEA. Trimming left V 1 base short and J 4 bases short, with 10 bases between.

This chain links TRBV11-2 with TRBJ1-1, with 10 nucleotides matching TRBD1. V gave up 4 bases and J gave up 8 bases; unmatched junction bases: 4. The length of the CDR3 is 13 residues. Germline V CDR1 and CDR2: SGHAT, FQNNGV. The CDR3 DNA reads as TGTGCCAGCAGCTGGACAGGGGGGACCGAAGCTTTCTTT. Translating it yields CASSWTGGTEAFF. Combining the CDR3 with reference TRBV11-2 and TRBJ1-1 gives the whole variable domain EAGVAQSPRYKIIEKRQSVAFWCNPISGHATLYWYQQILGQGPKLLIQFQNNGVVDDSQLPKDRFSAERLKGVDSTLKIQPAKLEDSAVYLCASSWTGGTEAFFGQGTRLTVV.

J is TRBJ2-3 and V is TRBV6-6; 7 bases agree with TRBD1. From germline, CDR1 is MNHNY and CDR2 SVGAGI (reference sequence). This CDR3 region has 15 residues. V was pared by 5 bases and J by 2 bases, with 7 bases of the junction left unmatched. CDR3 loop: CASSKTGTVTDTQYF. CDR3 in DNA: TGTGCCAGCAGTAAAACCGGGACAGTCACAGATACGCAGTATTTT.

The V call is TRBV6-5, the J call TRBJ2-7; 13 bases are a match to TRBD2. The CDR3 contains 15 residues. Losses at the gene ends were 2 bases for V and 7 bases for J; bases not matched to a gene: 5. Looked up from germline, CDR1 is MNHEY and CDR2 is SVGAGI. The CDR3 spells CASSYTSGGAREQYF. CDR3 DNA sequence: TGTGCCAGCAGTTACACTAGCGGGGGGGCGAGGGAGCAGTACTTC.

V gene TRBV10-3 combines with J gene TRBJ2-1; 10 positions match TRBD1. The CDR3 runs to 15 residues. V shed 3 bases, J shed 9 bases, and the junction held 8 bases outside the gene matches. CDR1 and CDR2 from the germline V gene are ENHRY and SYGVKD. CDR3 sequence: CAISDSDRGPIEQFF. The CDR3 nucleotides read TGTGCCATCAGTGATAGTGACAGGGGGCCGATTGAGCAGTTCTTC.